This T cell receptor beta chain was obtained from a study of cytomegalovirus exposure and HLA in healthy donors. Study-level results: In an earlier analysis, most TCR beta V segments were productive about 90% or about 30% of the time.

The CDR3 length is 16 residues. CDR1 and CDR2 from the germline V gene are MNHEY and SMNVEV (reference sequence). Trimming shortened V by 2 bases and J by 2 bases, and 15 bases separated the two germline ends. Primers included in the PCR were 60 Vbeta and 13 Jbeta primers. The assay was immunoSEQ multiplex PCR, and TCRdb's table has in-frame clones only and misses some. Of around 200,000 clones in the sample, about 82% were seen once. This clone has a single count. Its antigen remains unidentified. The J gene is TRBJ2-5, the V gene TRBV27; TRBD2 is a possible D gene (5 bases). Sequences were obtained from PBMCs. This clonotype was obtained from a woman between 50 and 59 years old in good health and CMV-seronegative. CDR3 in amino acids: CASSLGPGNSQETQYF. The CDR3 DNA sequence: TGTGCCAGCAGTTTAGGCCCGGGGAACTCGCAAGAGACCCAGTACTTC.